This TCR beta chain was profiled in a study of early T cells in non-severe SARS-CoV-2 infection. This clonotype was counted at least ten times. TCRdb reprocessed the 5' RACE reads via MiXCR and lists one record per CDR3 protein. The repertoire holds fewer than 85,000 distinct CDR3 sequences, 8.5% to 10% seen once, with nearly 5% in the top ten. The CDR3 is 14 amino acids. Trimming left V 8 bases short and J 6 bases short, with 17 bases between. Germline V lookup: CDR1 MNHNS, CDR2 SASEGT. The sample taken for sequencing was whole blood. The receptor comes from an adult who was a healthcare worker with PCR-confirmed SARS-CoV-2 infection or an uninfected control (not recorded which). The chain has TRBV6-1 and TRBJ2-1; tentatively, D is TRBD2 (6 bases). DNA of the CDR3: TGTGCCAGCTGGGGAGTAGCGGCCCTCAATGAGCAGTTCTTC. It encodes CASWGVAALNEQFF.